This T cell receptor (beta chain) was sequenced in a study of regulatory dendritic cells for organ transplantation. On the study more broadly: On day 6, the dendritic cells were exposed to LPS. General study points: Alloreactive memory CD8+ T cell pools varied considerably between individuals. Naive T cells showed high diversity, memory cells less, memory CD8+ least.

Trimming pared 10 bases from V and 6 bases from J, leaving 19 bases between. The germline CDR1 and CDR2 sequences are MNHNS and SASEGT. This CDR3 is built from 14 residues. As for this clone: Its target is not known.

Sorted subsets were CFSE-labeled and cultured four to six days with allogeneic dendritic cells. Using immunoSEQ multiplex PCR, the repertoire was profiled, and TCRdb retains in-frame clones only, with some absent. Of roughly 20,000 clones in the sample, roughly 85% are singletons; the top ten hold about 0.7%. Sequencing was done on a sample of naive CD4+ T cells from blood cultured with regulatory dendritic cells. Subset reported: CD45RA+ naive T cells. This TCR came from a human donor in good health. This chain links TRBV6-1 with TRBJ2-4; the D gene is possibly TRBD2 (5 bases). In DNA form, the CDR3 reads TGTGCCACCTCAGCGGTGAGAGCGTTAAACATTCAGTACTTC. This translates into CATSAVRALNIQYF.